A single sample gave rise to the 11 T cell receptor beta chains below, sequenced in a study of blood T cells in healthy people across ages. It was with a sample-barcoded 5' primer and a J-beta primer mix that a second PCR of roughly 7 to 12 cycles was run. TCRdb called the 5' RACE reads again in MiXCR, with one record for every CDR3 protein. The sample includes roughly 1.7 million distinct CDR3 sequences, 30% to 40% seen only once; the top ten take 11%. Sample: blood. These receptors were taken from a woman between 25 and 40 years old in good health.

This clonotype was counted only a few times. The J gene is TRBJ2-1, the V gene TRBV5-1, with D uncertain. The CDR3 extends over 18 amino acids. Germline assignment: CDR1 SGHRS and CDR2 YFSETQ. Trimming stripped 0 bases from V and 5 bases from J, with 21 bases between. The CDR3, as DNA: TGCGCCAGCAGCTTGGGGAGTCCAGCCTTTGTAGTCCACAATGAGCAGTTCTTC. Its protein product is CASSLGSPAFVVHNEQFF.

V gene TRBV7-2 combines with J gene TRBJ1-1, with TRBD1 matching over 7 bases. CDR3 size: 14 residues. Germline loops: CDR1 SGHTA, CDR2 FQGNSA. V lost 4 bases to trimming and J lost 6 bases; unmatched junction nucleotides: 8. The CDR3 sequence: CASSYRQGRAEAFF. The CDR3 DNA sequence: TGTGCCAGCAGCTATAGACAGGGAAGGGCTGAAGCTTTCTTT.

This clonotype was counted at least ten times. V gene TRBV4-1 combines with J gene TRBJ1-4; no clear D. The CDR3 sequence is 13 residues long. CDR1 and CDR2 from the germline V gene are MGHRA and YSYEKL. The germline V and J ends were trimmed by 1 base and 4 bases, with 4 bases remaining between them. The CDR3, as DNA: TGCGCCAGCAGCCAAGGGCTTAATGAAAAACTGTTTTTT. It encodes CASSQGLNEKLFF.

The rearrangement joins TRBV9 to TRBJ2-3; D remains ambiguous. This CDR3 is built from 16 residues. V was cut by 3 bases and J by 5 bases, with 19 bases left in between. In germline, CDR1 is SGDLS, CDR2 YYNGEE. The CDR3 sequence: CASSAPSPGYRDTQYF. CDR3 DNA: TGTGCCAGCAGCGCCCCCTCGCCAGGATATAGAGATACGCAGTATTTT. Variable domain in full (rest from reference TRBV9 and TRBJ2-3): DSGVTQTPKHLITATGQRVTLRCSPRSGDLSVYWYQQSLDQGLQFLIQYYNGEERAKGNILERFSAQQFPDLHSELNLSSLELGDSALYFCASSAPSPGYRDTQYFGPGTRLTVL.

The chain recombines TRBV7-9 with TRBJ2-2; 7 bases line up with TRBD1. Germline V CDR1 and CDR2: SEHNR, FQNEAQ (reference sequence). The CDR3 is 16 residues long. After removal of 2 bases from V and 5 bases from J, the junction contained 8 bases not matched to a gene. The CDR3 bases are TGTGCCAGCAGCTTACTCACAGGGGAGAGGACCGGGGAGCTGTTTTTT. Translated: CASSLLTGERTGELFF.

This clonotype was counted a few times. With a much larger clone just one base away, this may be a read error. This rearrangement joins TRBV29-1 to TRBJ1-1; D is ambiguous. The CDR3 has 12 amino acids. Trimming removed 7 bases from V and 4 bases from J, with 13 bases in between. The germline V gene has CDR1 SQVTM and CDR2 ANQGSEA. CDR3 sequence: CSGVKSGTEAFF. DNA for the CDR3: TGCAGCGGTGTCAAATCGGGCACTGAAGCTTTCTTT. Looking up the rest from reference TRBV29-1 and TRBJ1-1 gives the full variable domain: SAVISQKPSRDICQRGTSLTIQCQVDSQVTMMFWYRQQPGQSLTLIATANQGSEATYESGFVIDKFPISRPNLTFSTLTVSNMSPEDSSIYLCSGVKSGTEAFFGQGTRLTVV.

In this sample, this clonotype turned up a few times. The CDR3 DNA follows: TGTGCCAGCAGCGACCGGGCCACCTTTAGGCAGTATTTT. As protein: CASSDRATFRQYF. The rearrangement uses TRBV25-1 and TRBJ2-3, with D hard to call. Looked up from germline, CDR1 is MGHDK and CDR2 is SYGVNS. Between the trimmed V and J ends, which lost 6 bases and 11 bases, there was a span of 18 bases. The CDR3 contains 13 residues.

The chain joins TRBV20-1 to TRBJ2-5; D might be TRBD2 (6 bases). The CDR3 has 12 residues. V lost 4 bases and J 5 bases, leaving 11 bases between the germline ends. Germline-derived CDR1 and CDR2 are DFQATT and SNEGSKA (reference sequence). In DNA form, the CDR3 reads TGCAGTGCTAAACGGGACTTGGAGACCCAGTACTTC. Its protein is CSAKRDLETQYF.

Points on this clonotype: A junction boundary mismatches the germline segment, possibly from a read error. CDR3 protein: CTSSENYEQYF. The DNA for the CDR3 is TGCACCAGCAGCGAAAACTACGAGCAGTACTTC. The gene calls are TRBV5-1 and TRBJ2-7; the D is unclear. This CDR3 comprises 11 residues. Germline V gene lookup returns CDR1 SGHRS and CDR2 YFSETQ.

The rearrangement joins TRBV9 to TRBJ2-1, with D possibly matching TRBD2 (5 bases). The CDR3 has 16 amino acids. The ends were cut back, 0 bases at V and 0 bases at J, with 10 bases in the middle. CDR1 and CDR2 (germline): SGDLS, YYNGEE. CDR3 amino acids: CASSVDAGLSYNEQFF. CDR3 DNA: TGTGCCAGCAGCGTAGATGCCGGACTCTCCTACAATGAGCAGTTCTTC.

The V and J genes are TRBV4-1 and TRBJ1-1; D remains ambiguous. In germline, CDR1 is MGHRA, CDR2 YSYEKL. The V end lost 0 bases, the J end lost 7 bases, and 12 bases lay between the germline ends. The CDR3 is 14 amino acids. This CDR3 is CASSQDLGLVEAFF. CDR3 coding DNA: TGCGCCAGCAGCCAAGATCTGGGTCTCGTTGAAGCTTTCTTT.